A selection of T cell receptor beta chains follows, all from one sample in a study of beta chain features in type 1 diabetes. TCRdb's table, derived via immunoSEQ multiplex PCR, lists solely in-frame clones and lacks some. Of 850,000 to 900,000 clones listed, about 17% are singletons. The specimen sequenced was naive CD4+ T cells from blood. The receptors originated from a woman aged 18-29 years in good health. Both conserved end residues are part of each CDR3. Each record gives: D gene, J gene, V gene, clone size, CDR3 DNA, CDR3 protein. The D gene is left open where the match is weak. Size is stated for part of the rows, as once, few or many counts, or as a class when the clone is expanded.

>TRBD2|TRBJ2-3|TRBV29-1|.
TGCAGCGTTTCAAGGCTAGCGGCCGACACAGATACGCAGTATTTT
CSVSRLAADTDTQYF
>.|TRBJ1-1|TRBV4-3|.
TGCGCCAGCAGCCAAGAAATTGGGGCTGAAGCTTTCTTT
CASSQEIGAEAFF
>.|TRBJ2-1|TRBV7-2|.
TGTGCCAGCAGCTTGGGTGGTCGTGGGCAGTTCTTC
CASSLGGRGQFF
>TRBD2|TRBJ2-7|TRBV28|few
TGTGCCAGCAGTTTATTGGGGACTAGCGGGGGCTACGAGCAGTACTTC
CASSLLGTSGGYEQYF
>.|TRBJ1-1|TRBV7-3|.
TGTGCCAGCAGCCATGACGGTAACACTGAAGCTTTCTTT
CASSHDGNTEAFF
>TRBD2|TRBJ2-1|TRBV19|once
TGTGCCAGTAGTATAAGGCGGGTTAGCGGGACTGGTTACAATGAGCAGTTCTTC
CASSIRRVSGTGYNEQFF
>TRBD1|TRBJ1-2|TRBV4-3|few
TGCGCCAGCAGCCGCGACAGGGGTGGTTATGGCTACACCTTC
CASSRDRGGYGYTF
>TRBD1|TRBJ2-7|TRBV5-8|.
TGTGCCAGCAGCTCGGGACAGGGGCTTCCCTACGAGCAGTACTTC
CASSSGQGLPYEQYF
>.|TRBJ2-1|TRBV5-4|.
TGTGCCAGCAGCAGCGGCCCCGCGGGCTACAATGAGCAGTTCTTC
CASSSGPAGYNEQFF
>TRBD1|TRBJ1-2|TRBV5-1|.
TGCGCCAGCAGCACCGGGAGTCAGGGGGCCTATGGCTACACCTTC
CASSTGSQGAYGYTF
>TRBD1|TRBJ1-5|TRBV6-5|.
TGTGCCAGCAGGGAGACAGGGCACCTTCATCAGCCCCAGCATTTT
CASRETGHLHQPQHF
>.|TRBJ2-7|TRBV7-2|.
TGTGCCAGCAGCTTAGGCGGGACCTCCTACGAGCAGTACTTC
CASSLGGTSYEQYF
>.|TRBJ2-1|TRBV11-3|few
TGTGCCAGCAGCTTGAGCTCCTACAATGAGCAGTTCTTC
CASSLSSYNEQFF
>TRBD2|TRBJ2-1|TRBV6-5|.
TGTGCCAGCAGCCCCGGGAGGGCGGAGGGTGAGCAGTTCTTC
CASSPGRAEGEQFF
>.|TRBJ2-1|TRBV29-1|.
TGCAGCGGACGGACTTACAATGTGGGCAATGAGCAGTTCTTC
CSGRTYNVGNEQFF
>.|TRBJ2-3|TRBV7-2|.
TGTGCCAGCAGACGACCCCAGGTGGGGGGAGATACGCAGTATTTT
CASRRPQVGGDTQYF
>TRBD2|TRBJ2-1|TRBV4-1|.
TGCGCCAGCAGCCAACCTACCGGGACTAGCGGGAGGCGCGAGCAGTTCTTC
CASSQPTGTSGRREQFF
>.|TRBJ1-1|TRBV5-1|.
TGCGCCAGCAGCTCGTCCGGGACCTGGGACACTGAAGCTTTCTTT
CASSSSGTWDTEAFF
>TRBD2|TRBJ2-3|TRBV4-2|few
TGTGCCAGCAGCCTCAGCGGGACTAGCACAGATACGCAGTATTTT
CASSLSGTSTDTQYF
>.|TRBJ2-1|TRBV20-1|.
TGCAGTCCGCGTTACAATGAGCAGTTCTTC
CSPRYNEQFF
>.|TRBJ2-1|TRBV5-1|few
TGCGCCAGCAGCGAAACGGGAACTTCCTACAATGAGCAGTTCTTC
CASSETGTSYNEQFF
>.|TRBJ2-3|TRBV29-1|.
TGCAGCGTTGAAACGAACACAGATACGCAGTATTTT
CSVETNTDTQYF
>TRBD2|TRBJ2-1|TRBV15|.
TGTGCCACCAGCAGAGATCGAGCGGGAGGCGGCAATGAGCAGTTCTTC
CATSRDRAGGGNEQFF
>.|TRBJ1-1|TRBV19|.
TGTGCCAGTATTCGCCAGGCGAACACTGAAGCTTTCTTT
CASIRQANTEAFF
>TRBD2|TRBJ2-2|TRBV27|few
TGTGCCAGCAGCGCACTAGCGATTAACACCGGGGAGCTGTTTTTT
CASSALAINTGELFF
>.|TRBJ2-5|TRBV13|.
TGTGCCAGCAGCTTAGTTGGCCCCCTGCTCGAAAAGTACTTC
CASSLVGPLLEKYF
>TRBD2|TRBJ2-1|TRBV7-9|few
TGTGCCAGCAGCTCCTCTAGCGGGCGTGGGGGTGAGCAGTTCTTC
CASSSSSGRGGEQFF
>.|TRBJ1-2|TRBV19|.
TGTGCCAGTAGATCCGTCCTTAACTACAAGGGAGGTGGCTACACCTTC
CASRSVLNYKGGGYTF
>.|TRBJ2-2|TRBV18|few
TGTGCCAGCTCTCCAGAAGTGCCGGGAGCCGGGGAGCTGTTTTTT
CASSPEVPGAGELFF
>TRBD1|TRBJ2-1|TRBV10-3|.
TGTGCCATCAGTCGGGACAGGGCATATGAGCAGTTCTTC
CAISRDRAYEQFF
>.|TRBJ1-5|TRBV28|.
TGTGCCAGCAATAGACAGCTAAATCAGCCCCAGCATTTT
CASNRQLNQPQHF
>.|TRBJ2-1|TRBV29-1|.
TGCAGCGTTGTGGGTGAAGGATCCCACTCCTACAATGAGCAGTTCTTC
CSVVGEGSHSYNEQFF
>TRBD2|TRBJ2-1|TRBV6-6|.
TGTGCCAGCACCGCACCCTCTGGCGGGAGTGTGCAGTTCTTC
CASTAPSGGSVQFF
>.|TRBJ1-3|TRBV6-1|.
TGTGCCAGCAGTGAATGGTCCGCAAGAAACACCATATATTTT
CASSEWSARNTIYF
>TRBD1|TRBJ1-2|TRBV7-2|.
TGTGCCAGCAGCTTAACCGGGACAGGATACAACTATGGCTACACCTTC
CASSLTGTGYNYGYTF
>TRBD1|TRBJ1-1|TRBV11-2|.
TGTGCCAGCAAGGGACAGGGAGACACTGAAGCTTTCTTT
CASKGQGDTEAFF
>.|TRBJ1-5|TRBV6-5|.
TGTGCCAGCAGTTACTCGTCAGGAAGGGATCAGCCCCAGCATTTT
CASSYSSGRDQPQHF
>TRBD1|TRBJ2-5|TRBV12-5|.
TGTGCTAGTGGTCCTATCCGACAGGGTCAAGAGACCCAGTACTTC
CASGPIRQGQETQYF
>.|TRBJ1-5|TRBV19|few
TGTGCCAGTAGTATACGAATCAATCAGCCCCAGCATTTT
CASSIRINQPQHF
>.|TRBJ2-3|TRBV18|few
TGTGCCAGCTCATCCGGGGTATTACGCACAGATACGCAGTATTTT
CASSSGVLRTDTQYF